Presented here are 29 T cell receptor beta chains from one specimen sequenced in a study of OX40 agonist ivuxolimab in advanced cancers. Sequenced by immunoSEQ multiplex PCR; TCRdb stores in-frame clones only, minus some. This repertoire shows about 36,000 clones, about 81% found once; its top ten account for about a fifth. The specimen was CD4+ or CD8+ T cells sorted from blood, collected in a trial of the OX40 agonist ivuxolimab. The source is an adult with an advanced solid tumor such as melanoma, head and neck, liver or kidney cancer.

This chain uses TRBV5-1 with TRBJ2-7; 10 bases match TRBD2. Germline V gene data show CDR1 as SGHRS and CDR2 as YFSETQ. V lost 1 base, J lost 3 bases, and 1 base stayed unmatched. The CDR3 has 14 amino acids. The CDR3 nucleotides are TGCGCCAGCAGCTTGACTAGCGGGGTCTACGAGCAGTACTTC. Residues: CASSLTSGVYEQYF.

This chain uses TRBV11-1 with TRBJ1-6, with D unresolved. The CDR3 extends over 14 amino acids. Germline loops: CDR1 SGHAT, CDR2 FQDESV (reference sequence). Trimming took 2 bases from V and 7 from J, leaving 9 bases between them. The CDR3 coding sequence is TGTGCCAGCAGCTTAAGGACGGAGAATTCACCCCTCCACTTT. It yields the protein CASSLRTENSPLHF.

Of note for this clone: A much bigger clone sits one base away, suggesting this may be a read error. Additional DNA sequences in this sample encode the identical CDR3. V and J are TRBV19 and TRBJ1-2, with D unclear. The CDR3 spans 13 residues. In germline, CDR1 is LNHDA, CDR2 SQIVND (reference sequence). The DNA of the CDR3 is TGCGCCAGTTTCGACCGCAGGCGCTATGGCTACACCTTC. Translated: CASFDRRRYGYTF.

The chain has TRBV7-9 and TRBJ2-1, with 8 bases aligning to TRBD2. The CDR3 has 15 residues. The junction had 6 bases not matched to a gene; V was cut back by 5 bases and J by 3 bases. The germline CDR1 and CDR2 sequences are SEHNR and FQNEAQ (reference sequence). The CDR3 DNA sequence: TGTGCCAGCAGCCCCAGCGGGAGAGGCTACAATGAGCAGTTCTTC. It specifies CASSPSGRGYNEQFF.

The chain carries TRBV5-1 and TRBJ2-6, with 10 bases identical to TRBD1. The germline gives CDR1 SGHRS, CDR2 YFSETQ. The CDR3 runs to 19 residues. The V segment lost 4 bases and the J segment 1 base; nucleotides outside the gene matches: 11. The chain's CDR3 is CASSPTFGTGASGANVLTF. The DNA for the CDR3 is TGCGCCAGCAGCCCCACCTTCGGGACAGGGGCTTCTGGGGCCAACGTCCTGACTTTC.

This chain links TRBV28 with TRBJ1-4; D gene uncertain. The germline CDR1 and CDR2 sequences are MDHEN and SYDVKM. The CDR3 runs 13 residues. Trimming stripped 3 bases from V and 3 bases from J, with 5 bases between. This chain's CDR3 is CASSLPSNEKLFF. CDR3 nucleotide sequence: TGTGCCAGCAGTTTGCCCTCTAATGAAAAACTGTTTTTT. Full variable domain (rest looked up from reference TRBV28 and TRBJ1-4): DVKVTQSSRYLVKRTGEKVFLECVQDMDHENMFWYRQDPGLGLRLIYFSYDVKMKEKGDIPEGYSVSREKKERFSLILESASTNQTSMYLCASSLPSNEKLFFGSGTQLSVL.

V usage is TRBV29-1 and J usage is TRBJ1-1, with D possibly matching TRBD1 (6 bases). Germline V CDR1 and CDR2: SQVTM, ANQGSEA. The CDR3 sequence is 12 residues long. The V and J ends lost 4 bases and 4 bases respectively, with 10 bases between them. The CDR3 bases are TGCAGCGTTGGTGGGGGCTCCACTGAAGCTTTCTTT. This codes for CSVGGGSTEAFF. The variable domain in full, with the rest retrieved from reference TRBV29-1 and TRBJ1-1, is SAVISQKPSRDICQRGTSLTIQCQVDSQVTMMFWYRQQPGQSLTLIATANQGSEATYESGFVIDKFPISRPNLTFSTLTVSNMSPEDSSIYLCSVGGGSTEAFFGQGTRLTVV.

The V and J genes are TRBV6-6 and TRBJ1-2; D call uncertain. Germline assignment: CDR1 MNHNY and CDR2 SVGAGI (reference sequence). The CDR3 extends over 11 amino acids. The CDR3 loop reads CALGWNYGYTF. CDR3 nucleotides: TGTGCTCTAGGTTGGAACTATGGCTACACCTTC.

The CDR3 DNA is TGTGCCAGCAGTGCCGCTAGCGGGGGCTCCTACGAGCAGTACTTC. It yields the protein CASSAASGGSYEQYF. This chain joins TRBV28 and TRBJ2-7, with 10 bases aligning to TRBD2. From germline, CDR1 is MDHEN and CDR2 SYDVKM. V trimming: 5 bases; J trimming: 0 bases; junction bases outside the gene matches: 4. The CDR3 extends over 15 amino acids.

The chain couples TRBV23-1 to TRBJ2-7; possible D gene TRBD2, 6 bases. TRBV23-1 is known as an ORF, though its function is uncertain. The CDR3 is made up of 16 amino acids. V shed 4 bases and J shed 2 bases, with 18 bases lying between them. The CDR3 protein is CASSPPARRGAYEQYF. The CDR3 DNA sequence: TGCGCCAGCAGTCCCCCCGCGCGGCGGGGTGCCTACGAGCAGTACTTC.

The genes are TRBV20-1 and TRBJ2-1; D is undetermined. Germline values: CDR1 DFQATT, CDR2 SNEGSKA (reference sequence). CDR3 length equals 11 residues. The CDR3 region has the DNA TGCACCCTGTCAGTAGCTCGTGAGCAGTTCTTC. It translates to CTLSVAREQFF.

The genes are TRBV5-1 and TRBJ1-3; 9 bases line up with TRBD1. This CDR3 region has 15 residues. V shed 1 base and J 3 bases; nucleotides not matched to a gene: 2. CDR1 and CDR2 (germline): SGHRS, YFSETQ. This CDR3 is CASSLTGGFGNTIYF. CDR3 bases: TGCGCCAGCAGCTTGACAGGGGGCTTTGGAAACACCATATATTTT.

The CDR3 loop is CASSATPGRLSGYTF. The CDR3 DNA is TGTGCCAGCAGTGCCACCCCGGGACGGCTCTCTGGCTACACCTTC. The chain combines TRBV2 with TRBJ1-2; D possibly corresponds to TRBD1 (5 bases). Germline loops: CDR1 SNHLY, CDR2 FYNNEI. V shed 4 bases and J shed 7 bases, with 19 bases lying between them. The CDR3 contains 15 residues.

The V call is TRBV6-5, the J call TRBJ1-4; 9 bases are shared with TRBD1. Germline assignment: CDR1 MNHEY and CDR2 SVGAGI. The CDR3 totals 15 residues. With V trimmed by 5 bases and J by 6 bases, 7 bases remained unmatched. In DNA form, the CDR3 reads TGTGCCAGCAGTCTCCGGACAGGGGTGGATGAAAAACTGTTTTTT. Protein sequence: CASSLRTGVDEKLFF.

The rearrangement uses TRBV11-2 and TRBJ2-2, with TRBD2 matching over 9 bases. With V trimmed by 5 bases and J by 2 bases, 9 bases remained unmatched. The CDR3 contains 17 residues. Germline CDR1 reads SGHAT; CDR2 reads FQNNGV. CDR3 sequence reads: CASSPRRGGFNTGELFF. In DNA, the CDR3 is TGTGCCAGCAGCCCCCGGCGGGGGGGATTTAACACCGGGGAGCTGTTTTTT.

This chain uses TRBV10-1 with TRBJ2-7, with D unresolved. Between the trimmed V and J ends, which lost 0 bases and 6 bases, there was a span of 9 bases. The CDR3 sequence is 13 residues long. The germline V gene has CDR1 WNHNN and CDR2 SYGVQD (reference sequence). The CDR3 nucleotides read TGCGCCAGCAGTGAGTCTAACACACTCGAGCAGTACTTC. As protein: CASSESNTLEQYF.

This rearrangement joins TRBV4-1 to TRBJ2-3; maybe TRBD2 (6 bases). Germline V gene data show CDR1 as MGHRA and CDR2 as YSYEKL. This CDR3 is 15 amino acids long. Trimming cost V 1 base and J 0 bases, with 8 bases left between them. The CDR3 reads CASSQAGLSTDTQYF. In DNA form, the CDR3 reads TGCGCCAGCAGCCAAGCGGGACTTAGCACAGATACGCAGTATTTT.

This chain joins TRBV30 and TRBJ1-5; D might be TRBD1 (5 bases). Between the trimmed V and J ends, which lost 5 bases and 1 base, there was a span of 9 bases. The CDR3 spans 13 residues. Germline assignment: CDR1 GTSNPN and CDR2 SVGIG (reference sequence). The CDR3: CAWSRGSNQPQHF. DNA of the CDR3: TGTGCCTGGTCACGGGGCAGCAATCAGCCCCAGCATTTT.

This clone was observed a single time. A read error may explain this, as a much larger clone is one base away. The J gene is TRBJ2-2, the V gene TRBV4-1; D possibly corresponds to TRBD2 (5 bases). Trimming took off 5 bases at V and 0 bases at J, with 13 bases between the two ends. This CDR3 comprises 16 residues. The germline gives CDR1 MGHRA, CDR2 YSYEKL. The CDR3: CASSSRTGPNTGELFF. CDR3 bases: TGCGCCAGCAGCTCTAGGACTGGACCGAACACCGGGGAGCTGTTTTTT.

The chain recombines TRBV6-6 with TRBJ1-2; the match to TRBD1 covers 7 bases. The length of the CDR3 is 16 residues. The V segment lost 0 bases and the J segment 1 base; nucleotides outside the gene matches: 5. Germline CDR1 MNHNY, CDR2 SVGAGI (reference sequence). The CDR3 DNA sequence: TGTGCCAGCAGTTACTCCGAGGGGGCCTATAACTATGGCTACACCTTC. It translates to CASSYSEGAYNYGYTF.

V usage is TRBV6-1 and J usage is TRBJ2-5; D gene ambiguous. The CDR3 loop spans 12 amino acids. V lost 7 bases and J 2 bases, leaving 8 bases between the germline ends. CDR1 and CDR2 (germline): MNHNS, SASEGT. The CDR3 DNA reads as TGTGCCAGCACGATGCAGCAAGAGACCCAGTACTTC. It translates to CASTMQQETQYF.

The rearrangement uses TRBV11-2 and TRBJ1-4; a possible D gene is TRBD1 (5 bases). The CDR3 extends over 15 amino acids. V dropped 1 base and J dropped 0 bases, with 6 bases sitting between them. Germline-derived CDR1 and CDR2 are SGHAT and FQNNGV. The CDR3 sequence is CASSLGDATNEKLFF. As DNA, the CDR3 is TGTGCCAGCAGCTTAGGGGACGCAACTAATGAAAAACTGTTTTTT.

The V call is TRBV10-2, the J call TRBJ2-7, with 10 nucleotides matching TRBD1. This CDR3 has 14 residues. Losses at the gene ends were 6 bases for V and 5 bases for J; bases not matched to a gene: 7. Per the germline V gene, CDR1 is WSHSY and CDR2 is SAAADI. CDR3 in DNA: TGCGCCAGCAGGAGACAGGGGGCAGGAGACGAGCAGTACTTC. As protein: CASRRQGAGDEQYF.

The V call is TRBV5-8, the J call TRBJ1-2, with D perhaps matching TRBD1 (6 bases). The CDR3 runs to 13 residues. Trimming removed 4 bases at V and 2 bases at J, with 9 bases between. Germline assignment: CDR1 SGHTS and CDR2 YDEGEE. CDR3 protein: CASSRGGNYGYTF. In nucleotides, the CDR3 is TGTGCCAGCAGCCGGGGGGGCAACTATGGCTACACCTTC.

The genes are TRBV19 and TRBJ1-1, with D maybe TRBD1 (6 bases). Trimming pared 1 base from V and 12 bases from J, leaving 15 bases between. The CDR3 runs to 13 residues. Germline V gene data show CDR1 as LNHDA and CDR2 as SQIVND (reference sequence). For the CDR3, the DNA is TGTGCCAGTAGTATAGCAGGGGTGAGGATGTCTTTCTTT. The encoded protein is CASSIAGVRMSFF.

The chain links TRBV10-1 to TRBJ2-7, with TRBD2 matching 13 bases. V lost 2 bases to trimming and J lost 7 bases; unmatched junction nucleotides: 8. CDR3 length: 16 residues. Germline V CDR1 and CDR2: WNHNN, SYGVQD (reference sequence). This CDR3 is CASSEGGLAGTGEQYF. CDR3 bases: TGCGCCAGCAGTGAGGGGGGACTAGCGGGGACGGGAGAGCAGTACTTC.

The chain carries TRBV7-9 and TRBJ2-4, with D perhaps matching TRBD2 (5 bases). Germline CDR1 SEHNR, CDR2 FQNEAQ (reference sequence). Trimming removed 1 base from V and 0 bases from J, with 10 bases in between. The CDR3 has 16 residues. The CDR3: CASSLGGILAKNIQYF. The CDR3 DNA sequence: TGTGCCAGCAGCTTAGGAGGGATTCTAGCCAAAAACATTCAGTACTTC. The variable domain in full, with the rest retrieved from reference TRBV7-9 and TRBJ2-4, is DTGVSQNPRHKITKRGQNVTFRCDPISEHNRLYWYRQTLGQGPEFLTYFQNEAQLEKSRLLSDRFSAERPKGSFSTLEIQRTEQGDSAMYLCASSLGGILAKNIQYFGAGTRLSVL.

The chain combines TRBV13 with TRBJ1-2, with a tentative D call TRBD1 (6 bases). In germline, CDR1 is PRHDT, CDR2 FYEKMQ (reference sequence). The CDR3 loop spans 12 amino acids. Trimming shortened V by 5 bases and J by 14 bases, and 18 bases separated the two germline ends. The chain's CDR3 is CASSLRQAVATF. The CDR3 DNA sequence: TGTGCCAGCAGCCTGAGACAGGCGGTGGCGACCTTC. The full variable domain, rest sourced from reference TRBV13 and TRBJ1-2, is AAGVIQSPRHLIKEKRETATLKCYPIPRHDTVYWYQQGPGQDPQFLISFYEKMQSDKGSIPDRFSAQQFSDYHSELNMSSLELGDSALYFCASSLRQAVATFGSGTRLTVV.

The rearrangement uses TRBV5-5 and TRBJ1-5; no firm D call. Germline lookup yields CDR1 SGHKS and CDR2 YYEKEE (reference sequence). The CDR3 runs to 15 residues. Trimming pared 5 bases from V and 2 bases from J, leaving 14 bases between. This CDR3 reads CASSINPQGNQPQHF. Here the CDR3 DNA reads TGTGCCAGCAGTATTAACCCCCAAGGCAATCAGCCCCAGCATTTT.